The entry that follows covers one T cell receptor (beta chain) sequence. Its antigen is currently not known. No qualities accompany the bases; no much larger clone lies one base away. The sample comes from a study of radiation and T cells in renal cell carcinoma (dated by TCRdb to about 2020). With regard to the full study: Samples came from a clinical trial, in which primary renal cell carcinomas received 15 Gy stereotactic body radiation therapy followed by nephrectomy 4 weeks later. In total, some 50 samples underwent TCR beta sequencing: around 25 tumors plus 27 peripheral blood samples. Across all 50 or so samples, around 4,000,000 unique CDR3 nucleotide sequences, encoding 2,658,974 unique CDR3 amino acid sequences, were identified.

Paper-wide results and their limitations: The single-armed trial design could not address effects of radiation dose or scheduling on the TCR repertoire. Changes in the blood repertoire were not tracked past 4 weeks after treatment. Because no pretreatment tumor biopsies were available, whether clonotypes were present in the tumor at baseline could not be determined. In blood, the top tumor clonotypes increased between baseline and 2 weeks post-radiation and then shrank by 4 weeks, which suggests that tumor-resident clones expanded only transiently.

TCR beta libraries were generated from genomic DNA with the immunoSEQ kit, following the manufacturer's recommendations. To prepare the libraries, a first multiplex PCR with proprietary primers was run, followed by a second PCR that added unique barcodes, and a bead cleanup was done after each round. A positive control reaction and a negative control reaction, both provided in the kit, were run with every batch of samples. The final libraries underwent checking on an Agilent 4200 TapeStation D1000 ScreenTape, volumetric pooling, and quantification by qPCR. Sequencing was performed on an Illumina NextSeq500 with a MidOutput 150-cycle cartridge, and 156 Read1 and 15 Index1 cycles were run with kit custom primers. The pooled library was loaded at around 1 pM with roughly 20% PhiX control spiked in. For the original study's pipeline: Vendor-processed data were analyzed in R, with a clonotype defined as all T cells sharing the same CDR3 nucleotide sequence. In the clone abundance analyses, frequencies in each sample were normalized to that sample's 10,000 most abundant clones. Public T cell clones, averaging fewer than five per sample, were removed before analysis. Tumor-enriched clonotypes and baseline blood-enriched clonotypes were defined as those with an abundance difference of at least 32-fold between compartments. A beta-binomial differential abundance model was used to identify clonotypes that were expanded or contracted between blood time points. Tumor-blood repertoire similarity was measured with the Baroni-Urbani and Buser coefficient, and group comparisons used two-tailed Wilcoxon tests in R. TCRdb mirrors the immuneACCESS table, restricted to in-frame sequences. Some clones are absent from its copies; in checked studies, under half trace to an unresolved V gene, and the reason for the others is unknown. V, J and clone size are those of that table, while D and trimming were read from the DNA. Across this sample there are 87,000 or so clones, with less than 90% seen only once. The ten biggest clones cover 6.5% to 8.5% of the sample.

The trim is 2 bases for V and 0 bases for J, with a gap of 7 bases between the germline ends. The CDR3 starts with the cysteine, ends with the phenylalanine, and has 14 residues. The sequence is cut down to CDR3 DNA, 42 bases in frame from base 1. For CDR1 and CDR2, the germline V gene lists SGHNT and YENEEA. The label giving this sample's time point can be read as: baseline pretreatment blood. Interpreted using the paper, the treatment or condition label stands for: 15 Gy SBRT to primary tumor, nephrectomy 4 weeks later. To track tumor-enriched clonotypes, serial peripheral blood was sampled from radiation-treated patients at baseline and at 2 weeks and 4 weeks after SBRT. Every patient's renal cell carcinoma showed clear cell pathology. Genomic DNA for TCR sequencing was prepared using the QIAamp DNA Blood Mini Kit (Qiagen). The analyses included only samples that passed all quality control checks.

The rearrangement joined TRBV11-3 to TRBJ1-1; the D gene is perhaps TRBD1, on 5 matching bases. This receptor was taken from a man in his fifties or sixties with renal cell carcinoma. Sequencing used blood, obtained from a patient whose treatment included radiotherapy and nephrectomy. In nucleotides, the sequence is TGTGCCAGCAGCTTAACAGGCGTGAACACTGAAGCTTTCTTT. Its translation reads: CASSLTGVNTEAFF.